The 30 T cell receptor beta chains below come from one sample, sequenced in a study of response to subunit inactivated influenza vaccine. TCRdb re-derived calls from the RT-PCR reads in MiXCR, one entry per CDR3 protein. The top ten hold around 12% of the sample, which has about 160,000 distinct CDR3 sequences, 9.5% to 13% seen once. The source was non-naive T cells sorted from PBMCs, collected 35 to 45 days after vaccination. The receptors originated from a man aged 50 to 60 who received an inactivated influenza vaccine.

This clonotype was counted ten times or more. The gene calls are TRBV24-1 and TRBJ2-3; 8 bases map to TRBD2. Trimming removed 2 bases from V and 0 bases from J; junction bases left unmatched: 3. The V gene's germline CDR1 is KGHDR and CDR2 SFDVKD. The CDR3 is 16 residues long. In nucleotides, the CDR3 is TGTGCCACCAGTGATTCCGGGACTAGGAGCACAGATACGCAGTATTTT. This sequence encodes CATSDSGTRSTDTQYF.

V is TRBV7-9 and J is TRBJ2-5; 8 nucleotides align to TRBD2. CDR1 and CDR2 from the germline V gene are SEHNR and FQNEAQ (reference sequence). V was clipped by 4 bases and J by 2 bases; unmatched bases: 6. The CDR3 has 15 residues. CDR3 nucleotides: TGTGCCAGCAGCTGGGGGTCGGGGGGGCAAGAGACCCAGTACTTC. Translation gives CASSWGSGGQETQYF.

The CDR3 loop is CSAYTPNQPQHF. The DNA for the CDR3 is TGCAGTGCCTACACGCCGAATCAGCCCCAGCATTTT. The J gene is TRBJ1-5, the V gene TRBV20-1; D is unresolved. V was shortened by 6 bases and J by 4 bases, with 10 bases between the two germline ends. The CDR3 runs 12 residues. CDR1 is DFQATT, CDR2 SNEGSKA, per germline (reference sequence).

This sequence joins TRBV11-3 and TRBJ2-7; weak D call: TRBD2 (5 bases). V was clipped by 11 bases and J by 5 bases, with 16 bases between them. Per the germline V gene, CDR1 is SGHNT and CDR2 is YENEEA. The CDR3 length is 12 residues. The CDR3 loop reads CAPRRQLHEQYF. CDR3 DNA sequence: TGTGCCCCCCGGAGGCAATTGCACGAGCAGTACTTC.

This clonotype was counted between two and nine times. The chain is built from TRBV20-1 and TRBJ2-1, with 7 bases fitting TRBD2. The CDR3 is 16 residues long. Germline-derived CDR1 and CDR2 are DFQATT and SNEGSKA (reference sequence). J lost 0 bases, V lost 4 bases, and 9 bases had no gene match. The CDR3 protein is CSATASGESSYNEQFF. CDR3 DNA: TGCAGTGCTACAGCTAGCGGAGAAAGCTCCTACAATGAGCAGTTCTTC.

The rearrangement uses TRBV12-3 or TRBV12-4 and TRBJ1-6; D not resolved. This CDR3 has 13 residues. V was clipped by 5 bases and J by 9 bases, with 11 bases between them. CDR3 in amino acids: CASSLMWVSPLHF. CDR3 nucleotides: TGTGCCAGCAGTCTCATGTGGGTTTCACCCCTCCACTTT.

The CDR3 DNA is TGTGCCAGCAGCTTAAGTCGGGACTTTGAAAAACTGTTTTTT. This sequence encodes CASSLSRDFEKLFF. The V and J genes are TRBV7-2 and TRBJ1-4, with D perhaps matching TRBD1 (5 bases). The V end lost 2 bases, the J end lost 7 bases, and 11 bases lay between the germline ends. The germline V gene encodes CDR1 SGHTA and CDR2 FQGNSA. The CDR3 runs to 14 residues.

J is TRBJ2-5 and V is TRBV11-3, with 10 bases aligning to TRBD1. Germline V gene sequence: CDR1 SGHNT, CDR2 YENEEA. Trimming at V came to 5 bases and at J to 7 bases, leaving 19 bases not matched to a gene. The CDR3 contains 18 residues. CDR3 DNA sequence: TGTGCCAGCAGCCCAGGGGCGAGGACAGGGGGTTTTTTTTGGACCCAGTACTTC. As protein: CASSPGARTGGFFWTQYF. Full variable domain (remainder filled in from reference TRBV11-3 and TRBJ2-5): EAGVVQSPRYKIIEKKQPVAFWCNPISGHNTLYWYLQNLGQGPELLIRYENEEAVDDSQLPKDRFSAERLKGVDSTLKIQPAELGDSAVYLCASSPGARTGGFFWTQYFGPGTRLLVL.

This clonotype was recorded many times. The rearrangement uses TRBV20-1 and TRBJ1-4, with no clear D. The CDR3 contains 11 residues. Germline V lookup: CDR1 DFQATT, CDR2 SNEGSKA (reference sequence). The ends were cut back, 7 bases at V and 4 bases at J, with 7 bases in the middle. The CDR3 loop reads CSVVINEKLFF. The CDR3, as DNA: TGCAGTGTGGTGATTAATGAAAAACTGTTTTTT.

V is TRBV6-5 and J is TRBJ1-1, with 7 nucleotides matching TRBD1. The trim removed 0 bases at V and 4 bases at J, leaving 2 bases unmatched. Germline V CDR1 and CDR2: MNHEY, SVGAGI. The CDR3 sequence is 14 residues long. CDR3 nucleotide sequence: TGTGCCAGCAGTTACTCCAGGGGGGGCACTGAAGCTTTCTTT. Its translation: CASSYSRGGTEAFF.

This clonotype showed up just a few times. V is TRBV11-2 and J is TRBJ2-2, with D unclear. The CDR3 extends over 18 amino acids. Trimming pared 5 bases from V and 2 bases from J, leaving 21 bases between. Germline loops: CDR1 SGHAT, CDR2 FQNNGV. CDR3 bases: TGTGCCAGCAGCCCCGGCCGGGCAGGTCGTTTAAACACCGGGGAGCTGTTTTTT. This gives the protein CASSPGRAGRLNTGELFF.

The chain uses TRBV29-1 and TRBJ2-5, with D perhaps TRBD1 (5 bases). The CDR3 runs to 17 residues. Germline lookup yields CDR1 SQVTM and CDR2 ANQGSEA. V was pared by 0 bases and J by 7 bases, with 24 bases between. CDR3 region: CSVEEGEVGSVMGTQYF. DNA for the CDR3: TGCAGCGTTGAAGAAGGGGAAGTCGGGTCCGTTATGGGGACCCAGTACTTC.

Details on this clonotype: A read error may explain this, as a much larger clone is one base away. This sequence joins TRBV5-1 and TRBJ2-7; 12 nucleotides align to TRBD2. The CDR3 length is 17 residues. Germline V gene lookup returns CDR1 SGHRS and CDR2 YFSETQ. The J segment lost 6 bases and the V segment lost 2 bases, leaving 12 bases of the junction unmatched. The CDR3: CASSFVTSGRRVVEQYF. The DNA for the CDR3 is TGCGCCAGCAGCTTTGTGACTAGCGGGAGACGAGTAGTCGAGCAGTACTTC.

This clonotype was counted many times. For the CDR3, the DNA is TGCGCCAGCAGCCGGGGAGGGCAAGCTTTCTTT. Translating gives CASSRGGQAFF. This chain uses TRBV4-1 with TRBJ1-1; D gene ambiguous. Germline CDR1 is MGHRA and CDR2 is YSYEKL. Trimming removed 4 bases at V and 9 bases at J, with 9 bases between. CDR3 size: 11 residues.

In its sample, this clonotype was seen a few times. The rearrangement joins TRBV5-1 to TRBJ1-2, with D maybe TRBD1 (6 bases). Germline V gene sequence: CDR1 SGHRS, CDR2 YFSETQ. Between the trimmed V and J ends, which lost 0 bases and 4 bases, there was a span of 10 bases. The CDR3 spans 14 residues. The CDR3 reads CASSLERGFYGYTF. CDR3 coding DNA: TGCGCCAGCAGCTTGGAGAGGGGGTTCTATGGCTACACCTTC.

This rearrangement joins TRBV7-9 to TRBJ2-3; D is unresolved. CDR3 length equals 10 residues. CDR1 SEHNR and CDR2 FQNEAQ come from the germline V gene (reference sequence). This CDR3 is CANAGDTQYF. For the CDR3, the DNA is TGTGCTAATGCCGGGGATACGCAGTATTTT.

This clonotype turned up a few times. This chain links TRBV3-1 with TRBJ2-3, with 7 bases that match TRBD2. Germline V gene lookup returns CDR1 LGHDT and CDR2 YNNKEL (reference sequence). The CDR3 covers 14 residues. J lost 8 bases, V lost 5 bases, and 10 bases had no gene match. CDR3: CASSTTRSGGTQYF. The CDR3, as DNA: TGTGCCAGCAGCACGACACGGTCGGGGGGTACGCAGTATTTT.

This clonotype was counted at least ten times. The chain couples TRBV11-1 to TRBJ2-7; no definite D call. V was pared by 3 bases and J by 3 bases, with 3 bases between. The germline gives CDR1 SGHAT, CDR2 FQDESV (reference sequence). This CDR3 contains 11 residues. The CDR3 sequence: CASSFDYEQYF. The CDR3 bases are TGTGCCAGCAGCTTCGACTACGAGCAGTACTTC.

This clonotype showed up many times. This chain connects TRBV20-1 to TRBJ1-5; TRBD1 is a possible D gene (5 bases). The CDR3 has 15 residues. Trimming cost V 6 bases and J 2 bases, with 17 bases left between them. The germline gives CDR1 DFQATT, CDR2 SNEGSKA (reference sequence). Here the CDR3 DNA reads TGCAGTGCAACTCGGGGGGTTCGCCGCAATCAGCCCCAGCATTTT. Its protein product is CSATRGVRRNQPQHF.

This clonotype appeared a few times. CDR3 sequence (DNA): TGCAGTGCTCCAGATACTAGCGGGAGGGGGCCGCCCCCGTTCTTC. This translates into CSAPDTSGRGPPPFF. The chain combines TRBV20-1 with TRBJ2-1, with TRBD2 matching 13 bases. Trimming cost V 5 bases and J 15 bases; bases outside gene matches: 16. The CDR3 runs 15 residues. CDR1 is DFQATT, CDR2 SNEGSKA, per germline (reference sequence).

The rearrangement links TRBV27 to TRBJ2-2, with TRBD2 matching over 8 bases. This CDR3 is built from 16 residues. After removal of 5 bases from V and 1 base from J, the junction contained 6 bases not matched to a gene. From germline, CDR1 is MNHEY and CDR2 SMNVEV (reference sequence). The CDR3 bases are TGTGCCAGCAGTATTAGCGGGAACTTGAACACCGGGGAGCTGTTTTTT. Translating gives CASSISGNLNTGELFF.

This clonotype has only a few counts. J is TRBJ2-5 and V is TRBV28, with 8 nucleotides matching TRBD2. Per germline, CDR1 MDHEN and CDR2 SYDVKM. The CDR3 consists of 14 residues. V gave up 5 bases and J gave up 2 bases; unmatched junction bases: 4. CDR3 amino acids: CASSRGGAQETQYF. The CDR3 DNA reads TGTGCCAGCAGTCGGGGGGGTGCACAAGAGACCCAGTACTTC. Based on the CDR3 plus reference TRBV28 and TRBJ2-5, the full variable domain is DVKVTQSSRYLVKRTGEKVFLECVQDMDHENMFWYRQDPGLGLRLIYFSYDVKMKEKGDIPEGYSVSREKKERFSLILESASTNQTSMYLCASSRGGAQETQYFGPGTRLLVL.

The V and J genes are TRBV4-3 and TRBJ1-2; D gene unclear. With 0 bases removed from V and 3 bases from J, the gap between germline ends came to 14 bases. This CDR3 has 16 residues. Per the germline V gene, CDR1 is LGHNA and CDR2 is YSLEER. The CDR3 protein is CASSQDRQRPDYGYTF. In DNA, the CDR3 is TGCGCCAGCAGCCAAGATCGGCAGCGCCCCGACTATGGCTACACCTTC.

This chain uses TRBV4-3 with TRBJ2-1, with TRBD1 matching 7 bases. Germline CDR1 is LGHNA and CDR2 is YSLEER. CDR3 size: 13 residues. V dropped 3 bases and J dropped 9; count of bases not matched to a gene: 5. CDR3 nucleotide sequence: TGCGCCAGCAGCCAGGAACAGGGGATTGAGCAGTTCTTC. As protein: CASSQEQGIEQFF.

This clonotype was picked up a small number of times. The rearrangement links TRBV12-3 or TRBV12-4 to TRBJ1-2, with TRBD1 identical over 8 bases. J was trimmed by 8 bases and V by 2 bases; bases with no gene match: 10. This CDR3 comprises 15 residues. CDR3 nucleotide sequence: TGTGCCAGCAGTTTATGGATCGAGACAGGGGTCGGCTACACCTTC. Translation gives CASSLWIETGVGYTF.

This clonotype was detected a few times. V is TRBV18 and J is TRBJ2-7, with D possibly being TRBD1 (6 bases). Trimming took 3 bases from V and 3 from J, leaving 9 bases between them. The length of the CDR3 is 13 residues. CDR1 is KGHSH and CDR2 is LQKENI in the germline V gene. The CDR3 sequence is CASSPTRGYEQYF. In DNA, the CDR3 is TGTGCCAGCTCACCCACCAGGGGCTACGAGCAGTACTTC. Drawing the rest from reference TRBV18 and TRBJ2-7, the complete variable domain is NAGVMQNPRHLVRRRGQEARLRCSPMKGHSHVYWYRQLPEEGLKFMVYLQKENIIDESGMPKERFSAEFPKEGPSILRIQQVVRGDSAAYFCASSPTRGYEQYFGPGTRLTVT.

This clonotype was counted ten times or more. The chain recombines TRBV2 with TRBJ2-3; no definite D call. CDR3 size: 17 residues. The germline gives CDR1 SNHLY, CDR2 FYNNEI. The V and J ends lost 2 bases and 0 bases respectively, with 15 bases between them. CDR3 in amino acids: CASSESRSWSSTDTQYF. The CDR3 nucleotides are TGTGCCAGCAGTGAATCAAGGAGCTGGAGTAGCACAGATACGCAGTATTTT.

This clonotype was observed at least ten times. The V and J genes are TRBV10-3 and TRBJ2-1, with TRBD2 matching 8 bases. Germline values: CDR1 ENHRY, CDR2 SYGVKD. This CDR3 has 14 amino acids. The V segment lost 6 bases and the J segment 4 bases; nucleotides outside the gene matches: 5. CDR3 DNA: TGTGCCATCAGCTTGCGGGAGGAATACAATGAGCAGTTCTTC. Protein product: CAISLREEYNEQFF.

This sequence joins TRBV5-1 and TRBJ2-3; D call uncertain. The CDR3 is made up of 16 amino acids. The V end lost 4 bases, the J end lost 1 base, and 16 bases lay between the germline ends. Germline CDR1 and CDR2: SGHRS and YFSETQ. CDR3 protein: CASSLSPSSGTDTQYF. The DNA for the CDR3 is TGCGCCAGCAGCCTGTCGCCTTCTTCGGGCACAGATACGCAGTATTTT.

This clonotype has more than one count but fewer than ten. Written as DNA, the CDR3 is TGTGCCAGCAGTTACGAATTTAGCGGGGGACTTGATACGCAGTATTTT. Translated, it gives CASSYEFSGGLDTQYF. The chain couples TRBV6-2 or TRBV6-3 to TRBJ2-3; 9 bases agree with TRBD2. CDR3 length: 16 amino acids. The J segment lost 6 bases and the V segment lost 2 bases, leaving 9 bases of the junction unmatched. From germline, CDR1 is MNHEY and CDR2 SVGEGT.